The 6 T cell receptor beta chains given below trace back to one sample, sequenced in a study of T cell repertoires in cytomegalovirus infection. TCRdb passed the reads through MiXCR, listing each CDR3 protein once. The repertoire consists of roughly 77,000 distinct CDR3 sequences, with under 4.5% occurring once and the leading ten covering 20% to 25%. The sequencing sample was made of PBMCs. The receptor source for this set is a human donor in good health (CMV status not recorded). Some clones in this sample may be carry-over from other donors' samples.

This clonotype was seen repeatedly, ten times or more. The chain uses TRBV7-9 and TRBJ2-5; TRBD1 matches 8 bases. This CDR3 is built from 16 residues. The germline V gene has CDR1 SEHNR and CDR2 FQNEAQ (reference sequence). V gave up 3 bases and J gave up 4 bases; unmatched junction bases: 10. Written as DNA, the CDR3 is TGTGCCAGCAGCTTTTTCGGCAGGGGGCTGGTAGAGACCCAGTACTTC. Amino acids: CASSFFGRGLVETQYF.

This clonotype was found many times. A junction end diverges from the germline sequence, so it may reflect a read error. The chain links TRBV29-1 to TRBJ2-7, with TRBD2 identical over 7 bases. The CDR3 runs 12 residues. Germline CDR1 and CDR2: SQVTM and ANQGSEA. Here the CDR3 DNA reads TGCAGCGTTGATTCCCTTGGGGAGGGTGTTCACTTC. It specifies CSVDSLGEGVHF.

This clonotype was observed a few times. The J gene is TRBJ2-5, the V gene TRBV7-4; a possible D gene is TRBD1 (6 bases). The V gene lost 5 bases and the J gene lost 5 bases, with 18 bases spanning the gap. Germline V gene data show CDR1 as SGHVT and CDR2 as SQSDAQ. This CDR3 has 15 amino acids. CDR3 residues: CASSPPDRRLETQYF. CDR3 nucleotides: TGTGCCAGCAGCCCCCCCGACAGGAGGTTGGAGACCCAGTACTTC.

Ten or more counts support this clonotype. The CDR3 DNA sequence: TGTGCCATTAGCGGGATCTCGTCCTACAATGAGCAGTTCTTC. It specifies CAISGISSYNEQFF. V and J are TRBV10-3 and TRBJ2-1, with 8 bases matching TRBD2. Germline-derived CDR1 and CDR2 are ENHRY and SYGVKD. The ends lost 9 bases at V and 1 base at J; junction bases unmatched: 5. The CDR3 consists of 14 residues.

This clonotype has a count of ten or more. The chain is built from TRBV7-2 and TRBJ2-3; TRBD2 matches at 15 bases. The germline gives CDR1 SGHTA, CDR2 FQGNSA. CDR3 size: 16 residues. V lost 5 bases to trimming and J lost 4 bases; unmatched junction nucleotides: 4. CDR3 region: CASSTGLAGGADTQYF. CDR3 sequence (DNA): TGTGCCAGCAGCACGGGACTAGCGGGAGGAGCAGATACGCAGTATTTT.

This clonotype was counted at least ten times. The gene calls are TRBV10-3 and TRBJ2-5, with a tentative D call TRBD2 (6 bases). The V end was cut by 8 bases, the J end by 1 base, with 17 bases between. Per the germline V gene, CDR1 is ENHRY and CDR2 is SYGVKD. CDR3 length: 15 amino acids. The CDR3 DNA is TGTGCCATCGGTCGAGGTGGGGGAGGCCAAGAGACCCAGTACTTC. Encoded protein: CAIGRGGGGQETQYF.